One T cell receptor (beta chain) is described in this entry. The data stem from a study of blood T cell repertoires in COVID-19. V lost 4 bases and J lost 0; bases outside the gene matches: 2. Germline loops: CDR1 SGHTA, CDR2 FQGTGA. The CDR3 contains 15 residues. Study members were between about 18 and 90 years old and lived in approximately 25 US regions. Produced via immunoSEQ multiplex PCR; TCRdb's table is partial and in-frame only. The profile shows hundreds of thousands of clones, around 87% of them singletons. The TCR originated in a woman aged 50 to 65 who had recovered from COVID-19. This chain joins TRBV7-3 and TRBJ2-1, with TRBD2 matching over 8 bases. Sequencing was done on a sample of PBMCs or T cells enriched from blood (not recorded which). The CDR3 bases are TGTGCCAGCAGCTCCAGCGGGGGCTCCTACAATGAGCAGTTCTTC. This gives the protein CASSSSGGSYNEQFF.